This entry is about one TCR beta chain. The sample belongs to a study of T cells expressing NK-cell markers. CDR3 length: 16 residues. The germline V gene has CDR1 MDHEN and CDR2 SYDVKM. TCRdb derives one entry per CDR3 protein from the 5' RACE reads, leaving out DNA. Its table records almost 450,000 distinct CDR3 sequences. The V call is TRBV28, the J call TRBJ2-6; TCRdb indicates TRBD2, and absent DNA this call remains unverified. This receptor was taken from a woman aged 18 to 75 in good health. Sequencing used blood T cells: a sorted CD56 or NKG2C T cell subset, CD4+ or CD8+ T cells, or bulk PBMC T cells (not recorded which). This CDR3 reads CASSLWDYSGANVLTF.